The 22 T cell receptor beta chains reported below all come from one sample, sequenced in a study of breast tumors, draining lymph nodes, adjacent tissues. TCRdb fed the multiplex PCR reads into MiXCR, producing one record per CDR3 protein. The table includes about 110,000 distinct CDR3 sequences, about 31% detected once. Samples came from axillary lymph nodes draining the breast cancer. The sequencing sample was made of axillary lymph node tissue. The receptors come from a female donor with breast cancer. Some clones in this sample may be carry-over from other donors' samples.

This clonotype has a count of ten or more. The gene calls are TRBV3-1 and TRBJ1-2, with 8 positions matching TRBD1. In germline, CDR1 is LGHDT, CDR2 YNNKEL (reference sequence). The CDR3 has 13 amino acids. V dropped 5 bases and J dropped 6; count of bases not matched to a gene: 5. The CDR3 region has the DNA TGTGCCAGCAGCTCTCGACAGGGGCATGGCTACACCTTC. Its translation: CASSSRQGHGYTF.

This clonotype has ten or more counts. The rearrangement uses TRBV5-6 and TRBJ2-1; 8 bases align to TRBD2. Germline loops: CDR1 SGHDT, CDR2 YYEEEE. The CDR3 loop spans 16 amino acids. Trimming took 4 bases from V and 8 from J; bases not matched to a gene: 14. The CDR3 spells CASSPLAGIRMDEQFF. CDR3 nucleotide sequence: TGTGCCAGCAGCCCGTTAGCGGGAATAAGGATGGATGAGCAGTTCTTC.

This clonotype has a count of ten or more. The chain has TRBV25-1 and TRBJ1-2, with a weak D call TRBD1 (6 bases). The CDR3 loop spans 13 amino acids. In germline, CDR1 is MGHDK, CDR2 SYGVNS. Between the trimmed V and J ends, which lost 8 bases and 7 bases, there was a span of 17 bases. The CDR3 here is CASGQQGQGGYTF. DNA for the CDR3: TGTGCCAGCGGACAGCAGGGCCAGGGTGGCTACACCTTC.

This clonotype was counted many times. The chain has TRBV12-3 or TRBV12-4 and TRBJ2-3; possibly TRBD2 for D (6 bases). The CDR3 contains 16 residues. Trimming took off 5 bases at V and 3 bases at J, with 18 bases between the two ends. CDR3 DNA: TGTGCCAGCAGTCCTCCCCGGGGGTGGGGGACAGATACGCAGTATTTT. Its translation is CASSPPRGWGTDTQYF.

There are many counts of this clonotype. The V and J genes are TRBV30 and TRBJ2-7, with D maybe TRBD2 (5 bases). From germline, CDR1 is GTSNPN and CDR2 SVGIG (reference sequence). V shed 1 base and J shed 0 bases, with 13 bases lying between them. The CDR3 has 15 residues. Written as DNA, the CDR3 is TGTGCCTGGAGTGCCGGACTGTTAAGCTCCTACGAGCAGTACTTC. Translated, it gives CAWSAGLLSSYEQYF.

The CDR3 nucleotides read TGTGCCAGCAGCCAGGGACAGGGCCGCACAGATACGCAGTATTTT. The encoded protein is CASSQGQGRTDTQYF. This chain links TRBV28 with TRBJ2-3, with 9 bases identical to TRBD1. The CDR3 is 15 residues long. Germline V lookup: CDR1 MDHEN, CDR2 SYDVKM. J was trimmed by 1 base and V by 6 bases; bases with no gene match: 5.

As concerns this clonotype: Compared with germline, one end of the junction differs, possibly owing to a read error. The CDR3, as DNA: TGTGCCAGTAGCTCAACGGGCGCCGAAGCCAGATGGTCCTACGAGCAGTACTTC. It translates to CASSSTGAEARWSYEQYF. V is TRBV7-9 and J is TRBJ2-7; D remains ambiguous. Germline V gene data show CDR1 as SEHNR and CDR2 as FQNEAQ (reference sequence). This CDR3 is built from 18 residues.

This clonotype was picked up many times. V and J are TRBV5-8 and TRBJ2-7, with D hard to call. The CDR3 runs to 14 residues. The germline CDR1 and CDR2 sequences are SGHTS and YDEGEE. Trimming cost V 8 bases and J 5 bases, with 20 bases left between them. The CDR3 sequence is CASPARPPTDEQYF. For the CDR3, the DNA is TGTGCCAGTCCCGCCAGGCCTCCCACTGACGAGCAGTACTTC.

This clonotype was seen only a few times. V usage is TRBV12-3 or TRBV12-4 and J usage is TRBJ1-1; D gene ambiguous. V was pared by 3 bases and J by 1 base, with 6 bases between. CDR3 length equals 13 residues. The DNA for the CDR3 is TGTGCCAGCAGTTTTTCAGGGAACACTGAAGCTTTCTTT. Translating it yields CASSFSGNTEAFF.

This clonotype was counted at least ten times. J is TRBJ2-5 and V is TRBV5-1; perhaps TRBD2 as D (5 bases). Germline loops: CDR1 SGHRS, CDR2 YFSETQ. The CDR3 loop spans 15 amino acids. With 0 bases removed from V and 2 bases from J, the gap between germline ends came to 11 bases. The CDR3 here is CASSLAATNQETQYF. CDR3 bases: TGCGCCAGCAGCTTGGCAGCGACTAATCAAGAGACCCAGTACTTC.

Ten or more counts support this clonotype. The chain links TRBV5-8 to TRBJ2-7; 9 nucleotides match TRBD1. After removal of 4 bases from V and 3 bases from J, the junction contained 5 bases not matched to a gene. CDR3 size: 14 residues. Germline CDR1 is SGHTS and CDR2 is YDEGEE. CDR3 amino acids: CASSTTGGYYEQYF. CDR3 nucleotide sequence: TGTGCCAGCAGCACGACAGGGGGGTACTACGAGCAGTACTTC.

J is TRBJ2-1 and V is TRBV6-1, with a weak D call TRBD1 (6 bases). The CDR3 has 15 amino acids. V was clipped by 2 bases and J by 7 bases, with 15 bases between them. Germline CDR1 MNHNS, CDR2 SASEGT. For the CDR3, the DNA is TGTGCCAGCAGTGAAATACACCCCAGGGGAAATGAGCAGTTCTTC. Protein product: CASSEIHPRGNEQFF.

This clonotype was found many times. The genes are TRBV6-1 and TRBJ2-3; 10 nucleotides match TRBD2. Trimming at V came to 5 bases and at J to 5 bases, leaving 10 bases not matched to a gene. Germline V gives CDR1 MNHNS, CDR2 SASEGT. The CDR3 sequence is 16 residues long. CDR3 bases: TGTGCCAGCAGTAAAGGGGCTAGCGGGAGTTTAGATACGCAGTATTTT. Protein product: CASSKGASGSLDTQYF.

This clonotype came up many times. The chain uses TRBV5-4 and TRBJ1-5; D not resolved. Trimming took off 2 bases at V and 1 base at J, with 4 bases between the two ends. Germline values: CDR1 SGHNT, CDR2 YYREEE (reference sequence). CDR3 size: 13 residues. Written as DNA, the CDR3 is TGTGCCAGCAGCTTAAAAAGCAATCAGCCCCAGCATTTT. This sequence encodes CASSLKSNQPQHF.

Concerning this clonotype: Here the CDR3 omits its conserved ending phenylalanine or tryptophan, so a read error is the likely source. The chain has TRBV2 and TRBJ2-5; no clear D gene. Between the trimmed V and J ends, which lost 7 bases and 4 bases, there was a span of 7 bases. This CDR3 has 11 amino acids. CDR1 is SNHLY, CDR2 FYNNEI, per germline. The CDR3 DNA follows: TGTGCCAGCACAACCGGAGAGACCCAGTACCTC. Its protein is CASTTGETQYL.

This clonotype has a count of ten or more. V is TRBV13 and J is TRBJ1-5, with no clear D. Trimming shortened V by 4 bases and J by 8 bases, and 9 bases separated the two germline ends. This CDR3 has 12 residues. Per germline, CDR1 PRHDT and CDR2 FYEKMQ (reference sequence). For the CDR3, the DNA is TGTGCCAGCAGCTACCAAGGGAAGCCCCAGCATTTT. Residues: CASSYQGKPQHF.

This clonotype was counted at least ten times. CDR3 protein: CASREQGAQGYTF. The CDR3 DNA sequence: TGTGCCAGCAGAGAGCAGGGGGCGCAGGGCTACACCTTC. This chain connects TRBV12-3 or TRBV12-4 to TRBJ1-2; 8 bases line up with TRBD1. The V gene end was trimmed by 6 bases and the J gene end by 8 bases; junction bases not matched to a gene: 8. This CDR3 region has 13 residues.

This clonotype has at least ten counts. Being one base from a much bigger clone, this may be a read error. The chain uses TRBV12-5 and TRBJ2-5, with D unresolved. The V end was cut by 6 bases, the J end by 5 bases, with 13 bases between. CDR3 length: 13 amino acids. Looked up from germline, CDR1 is LGHNT and CDR2 is FRNRAP. The CDR3 loop reads CASGHQVLETQYF. CDR3 nucleotides: TGTGCTAGTGGACACCAGGTTCTGGAGACCCAGTACTTC.

This clonotype was detected ten times or more. The rearrangement joins TRBV27 to TRBJ2-7, with D perhaps matching TRBD2 (6 bases). V was cut by 3 bases and J by 3 bases, with 12 bases left in between. Germline V CDR1 and CDR2: MNHEY, SMNVEV (reference sequence). This CDR3 spans 14 amino acids. The DNA of the CDR3 is TGTGCCAGCAGTTTGGCGGGACCTAACTACGAGCAGTACTTC. It yields the protein CASSLAGPNYEQYF.

Worth noting for this clonotype: This likely comes from a read error, as the CDR3 has no conserved phenylalanine or tryptophan at its end. V usage is TRBV3-1 and J usage is TRBJ2-7; TRBD2 aligns across 7 bases. The CDR3 is made up of 16 amino acids. From germline, CDR1 is LGHDT and CDR2 YNNKEL (reference sequence). After removal of 0 bases from V and 1 base from J, the junction contained 6 bases not matched to a gene. CDR3 nucleotide sequence: TGTGCCAGCAGCCAAGATCCCCCGGGGGGATCCTACGAGCAGTACCTC. Protein sequence: CASSQDPPGGSYEQYL.

This clonotype was counted many times. The rearrangement links TRBV13 to TRBJ2-1, with TRBD2 matching over 13 bases. The CDR3 has 14 residues. Germline V gene sequence: CDR1 PRHDT, CDR2 FYEKMQ (reference sequence). The trim removed 7 bases at V and 7 bases at J, leaving 4 bases unmatched. This chain's CDR3 is CASIPGLAGNEQFF. The CDR3, as DNA: TGTGCCAGCATCCCGGGACTAGCGGGGAATGAGCAGTTCTTC.

V gene TRBV19 combines with J gene TRBJ2-7; 10 positions agree with TRBD1. The junction had 7 bases not matched to a gene; V was cut back by 5 bases and J by 3 bases. CDR1 is LNHDA, CDR2 SQIVND, per germline (reference sequence). The CDR3 totals 15 residues. CDR3 residues: CASSSYGQGGYEQYF. CDR3 sequence (DNA): TGTGCCAGTAGTTCATATGGACAGGGGGGCTACGAGCAGTACTTC. The whole variable domain, filled in from reference TRBV19 and TRBJ2-7, reads DGGITQSPKYLFRKEGQNVTLSCEQNLNHDAMYWYRQDPGQGLRLIYYSQIVNDFQKGDIAEGYSVSREKKESFPLTVTSAQKNPTAFYLCASSSYGQGGYEQYFGPGTRLTVT.